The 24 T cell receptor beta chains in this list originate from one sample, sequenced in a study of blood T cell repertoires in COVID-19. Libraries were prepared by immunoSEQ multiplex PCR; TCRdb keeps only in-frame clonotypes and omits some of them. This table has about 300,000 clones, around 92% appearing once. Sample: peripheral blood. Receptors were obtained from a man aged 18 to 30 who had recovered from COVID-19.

DNA of the CDR3: TGTGCCAGCAGCCAAGATATCGGAGCCAAAAACATTCAGTACTTC. Amino acids: CASSQDIGAKNIQYF. The chain carries TRBV4-2 and TRBJ2-4; D is undetermined. Germline V gene data show CDR1 as LGHNA and CDR2 as YNFKEQ. The CDR3 contains 15 residues. Trimming took 0 bases from V and 0 from J, leaving 6 bases between them.

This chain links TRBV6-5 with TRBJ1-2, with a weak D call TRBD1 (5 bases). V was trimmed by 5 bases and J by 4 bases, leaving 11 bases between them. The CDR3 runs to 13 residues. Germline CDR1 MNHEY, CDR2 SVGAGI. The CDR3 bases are TGTGCCAGCAGTACTCTGGGGCCCTATGGCTACACCTTC. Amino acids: CASSTLGPYGYTF.

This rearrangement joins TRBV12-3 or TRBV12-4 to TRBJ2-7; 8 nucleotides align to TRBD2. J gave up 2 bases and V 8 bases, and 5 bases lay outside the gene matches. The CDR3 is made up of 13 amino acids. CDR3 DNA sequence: TGTGCCAGCCGCTATAGCGGGACCTACGAGCAGTACTTC. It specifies CASRYSGTYEQYF.

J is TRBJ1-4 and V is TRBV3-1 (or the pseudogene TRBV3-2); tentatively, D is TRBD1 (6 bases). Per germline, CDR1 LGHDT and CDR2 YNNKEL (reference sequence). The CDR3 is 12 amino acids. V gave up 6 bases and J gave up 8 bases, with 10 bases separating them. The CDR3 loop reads CASSRQAEKLFF. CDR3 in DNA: TGTGCCAGCAGTCGACAGGCGGAAAAACTGTTTTTT.

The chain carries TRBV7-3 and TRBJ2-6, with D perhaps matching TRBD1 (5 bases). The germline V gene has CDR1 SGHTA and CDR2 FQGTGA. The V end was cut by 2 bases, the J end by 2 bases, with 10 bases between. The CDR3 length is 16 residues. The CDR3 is CASSLGDRTGANVLTF. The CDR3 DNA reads TGTGCCAGCAGCTTAGGAGACAGAACTGGGGCCAACGTCCTGACTTTC.

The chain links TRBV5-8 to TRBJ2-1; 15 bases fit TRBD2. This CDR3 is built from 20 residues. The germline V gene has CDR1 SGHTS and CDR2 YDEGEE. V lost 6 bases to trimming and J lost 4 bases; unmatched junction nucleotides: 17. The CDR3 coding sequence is TGTGCCAGCACTTCTGGGAGAAAGCCCGGACTAGCGGGGGGGTACAATGAGCAGTTCTTC. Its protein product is CASTSGRKPGLAGGYNEQFF. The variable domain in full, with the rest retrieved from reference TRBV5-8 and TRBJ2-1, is EAGVTQSPTHLIKTRGQQATLRCSPISGHTSVYWYQQALGLGLQFLLWYDEGEERNRGNFPPRFSGRQFPNYSSELNVNALELEDSALYLCASTSGRKPGLAGGYNEQFFGPGTRLTVL.

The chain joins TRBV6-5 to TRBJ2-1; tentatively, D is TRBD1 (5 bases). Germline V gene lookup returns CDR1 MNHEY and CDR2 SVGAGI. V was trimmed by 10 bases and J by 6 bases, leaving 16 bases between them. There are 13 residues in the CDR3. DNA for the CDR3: TGTGCCACCAACCGAGCAGGGCCCAATGAGCAGTTCTTC. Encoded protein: CATNRAGPNEQFF.

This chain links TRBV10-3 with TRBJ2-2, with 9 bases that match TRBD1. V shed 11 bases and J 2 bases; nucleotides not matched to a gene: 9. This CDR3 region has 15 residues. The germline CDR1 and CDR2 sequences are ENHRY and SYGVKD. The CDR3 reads CASRGTGYNTGELFF. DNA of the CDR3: TGTGCCTCCCGAGGGACAGGGTACAACACCGGGGAGCTGTTTTTT.

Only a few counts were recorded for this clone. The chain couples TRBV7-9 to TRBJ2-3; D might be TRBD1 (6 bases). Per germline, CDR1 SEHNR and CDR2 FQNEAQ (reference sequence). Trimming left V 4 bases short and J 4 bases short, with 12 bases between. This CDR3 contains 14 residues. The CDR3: CASSSRGQSDTQYF. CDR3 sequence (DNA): TGTGCCAGCAGCTCTAGAGGACAGTCAGATACGCAGTATTTT.

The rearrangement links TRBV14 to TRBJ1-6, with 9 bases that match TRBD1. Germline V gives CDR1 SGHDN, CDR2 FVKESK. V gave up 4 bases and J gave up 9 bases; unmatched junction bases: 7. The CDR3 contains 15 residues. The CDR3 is CASSPGGQGTSPLHF. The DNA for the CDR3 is TGTGCCAGCAGCCCCGGGGGACAGGGTACTTCACCCCTCCACTTT.

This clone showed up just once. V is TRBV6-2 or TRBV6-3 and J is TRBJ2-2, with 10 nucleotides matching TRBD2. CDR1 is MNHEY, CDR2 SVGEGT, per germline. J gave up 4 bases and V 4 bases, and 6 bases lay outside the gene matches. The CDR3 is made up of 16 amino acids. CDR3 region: CASSSILAGTTGELFF. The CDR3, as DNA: TGTGCCAGCAGTTCCATACTAGCGGGGACCACCGGGGAGCTGTTTTTT.

The CDR3 region is CASSRGSANTGELFF. The CDR3 DNA reads as TGTGCCAGCTCTCGAGGCAGTGCGAACACCGGGGAGCTGTTTTTT. The chain carries TRBV18 and TRBJ2-2, with no clear D. The germline CDR1 and CDR2 sequences are KGHSH and LQKENI. CDR3 size: 15 residues. Trimming stripped 6 bases from V and 0 bases from J, with 11 bases between.

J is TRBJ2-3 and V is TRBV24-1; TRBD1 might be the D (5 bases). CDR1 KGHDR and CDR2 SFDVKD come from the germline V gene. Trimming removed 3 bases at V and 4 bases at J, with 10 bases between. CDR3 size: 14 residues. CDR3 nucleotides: TGTGCCACCAGTGATCCGACAGTCCCAGATACGCAGTATTTT. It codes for CATSDPTVPDTQYF.

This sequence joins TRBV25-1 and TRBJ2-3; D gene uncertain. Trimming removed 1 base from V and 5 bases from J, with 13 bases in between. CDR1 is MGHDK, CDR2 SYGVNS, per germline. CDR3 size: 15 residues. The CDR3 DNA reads TGTGCCAGCAGTGAATCAGGTTTAGTGGGAGATACGCAGTATTTT. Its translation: CASSESGLVGDTQYF.

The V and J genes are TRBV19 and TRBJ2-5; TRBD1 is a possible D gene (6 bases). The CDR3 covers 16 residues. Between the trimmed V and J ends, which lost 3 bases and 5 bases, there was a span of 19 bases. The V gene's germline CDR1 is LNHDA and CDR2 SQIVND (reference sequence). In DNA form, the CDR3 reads TGTGCCAGTAGTATCGAGTACAGGGTTGGTTGGGAGACCCAGTACTTC. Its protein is CASSIEYRVGWETQYF.

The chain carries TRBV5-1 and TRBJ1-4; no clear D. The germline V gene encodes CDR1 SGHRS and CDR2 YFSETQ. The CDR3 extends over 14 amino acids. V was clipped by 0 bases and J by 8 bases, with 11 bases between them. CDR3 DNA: TGCGCCAGCAGCTTGGGCGATCCGCCGGAAAAACTGTTTTTT. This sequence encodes CASSLGDPPEKLFF.

The CDR3 reads CASSWRSSNQPQHF. The CDR3 nucleotides are TGTGCCAGTAGTTGGAGATCTAGCAATCAGCCCCAGCATTTT. V gene TRBV19 combines with J gene TRBJ1-5; D not resolved. This CDR3 has 14 amino acids. Germline values: CDR1 LNHDA, CDR2 SQIVND (reference sequence). Trimming took 5 bases from V and 0 from J, leaving 8 bases between them.

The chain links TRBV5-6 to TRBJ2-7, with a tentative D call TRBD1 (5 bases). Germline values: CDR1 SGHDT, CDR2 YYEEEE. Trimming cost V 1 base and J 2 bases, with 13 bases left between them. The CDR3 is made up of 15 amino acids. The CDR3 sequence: CASSLSLRVPYEQYF. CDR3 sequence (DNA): TGTGCCAGCAGCTTGTCCCTCAGGGTTCCCTACGAGCAGTACTTC.

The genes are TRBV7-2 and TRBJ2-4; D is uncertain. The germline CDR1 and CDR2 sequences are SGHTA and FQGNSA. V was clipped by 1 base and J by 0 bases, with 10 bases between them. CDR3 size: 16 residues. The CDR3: CASSLVVPLAKNIQYF. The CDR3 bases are TGTGCCAGCAGCTTAGTAGTCCCCTTAGCCAAAAACATTCAGTACTTC.

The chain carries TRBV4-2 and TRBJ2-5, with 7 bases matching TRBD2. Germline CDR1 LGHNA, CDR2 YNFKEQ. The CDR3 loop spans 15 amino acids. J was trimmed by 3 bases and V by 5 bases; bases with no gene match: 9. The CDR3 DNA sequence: TGTGCCAGCAGCGGGGTTGGGGCGGGGGAAGAGACCCAGTACTTC. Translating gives CASSGVGAGEETQYF.

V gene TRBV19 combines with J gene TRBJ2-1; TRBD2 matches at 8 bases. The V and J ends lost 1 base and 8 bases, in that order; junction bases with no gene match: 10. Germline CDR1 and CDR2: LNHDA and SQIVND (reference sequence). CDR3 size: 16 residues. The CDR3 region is CASSIVFSGSFDEQFF. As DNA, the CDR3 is TGTGCCAGTAGTATAGTCTTCAGCGGGAGTTTCGATGAGCAGTTCTTC.

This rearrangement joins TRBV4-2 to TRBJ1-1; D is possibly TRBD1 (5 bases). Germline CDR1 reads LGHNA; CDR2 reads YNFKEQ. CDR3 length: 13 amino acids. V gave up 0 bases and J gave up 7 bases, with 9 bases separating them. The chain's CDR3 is CASSQERDGEAFF. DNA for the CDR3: TGTGCCAGCAGCCAAGAGCGGGACGGTGAAGCTTTCTTT.

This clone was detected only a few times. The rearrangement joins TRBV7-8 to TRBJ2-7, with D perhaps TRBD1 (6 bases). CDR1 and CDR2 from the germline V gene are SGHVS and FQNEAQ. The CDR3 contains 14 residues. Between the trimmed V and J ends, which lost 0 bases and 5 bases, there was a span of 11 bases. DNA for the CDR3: TGTGCCAGCAGCTTAGCGCCAGGGGATGACGAGCAGTACTTC. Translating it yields CASSLAPGDDEQYF.

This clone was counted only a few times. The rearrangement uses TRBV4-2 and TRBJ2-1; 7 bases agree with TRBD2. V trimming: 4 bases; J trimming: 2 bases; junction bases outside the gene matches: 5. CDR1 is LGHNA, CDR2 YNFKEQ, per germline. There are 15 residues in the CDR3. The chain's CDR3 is CASSRGGGPYNEQFF. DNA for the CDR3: TGTGCCAGCAGCCGGGGGGGAGGACCCTACAATGAGCAGTTCTTC.